This TCR beta chain was found in a study of CD8+ T cells in alopecia areata. Treatment: oral pan-JAK inhibitor, 5-10 mg twice daily. This clone was seen a single time. The germline V gene encodes CDR1 GTSNPN and CDR2 SVGIG (reference sequence). Trimming removed 0 bases at V and 1 base at J, with 17 bases between. The CDR3 has 17 amino acids. Extracted RNA was reverse transcribed into cDNA, the sequencing template. Method: immunoSEQ multiplex PCR; TCRdb's copy keeps in-frame clones and lacks some. The sample lists over 150,000 clones, less than 70% occurring once. The chain has TRBV30 and TRBJ2-3; D is uncertain. The sequence came from a human donor with alopecia areata. The sequenced sample was CD4+ T cells sorted from blood, obtained at week 24, from a patient treated with tofacitinib. CDR3 protein: CAWSVRAGLTGTDTQYF. The CDR3 DNA is TGTGCCTGGAGTGTACGGGCCGGTCTTACGGGCACAGATACGCAGTATTTT.